What follows are 14 T cell receptor beta chains derived from one specimen sequenced in a study of preoperative IRX-2 immunotherapy in early breast cancer. Some clones are missing from TCRdb's copy, which holds only in-frame ones; the method was immunoSEQ multiplex PCR. This table holds over 25,000 clones, about 81% found once. The treatment: preoperative locoregional IRX-2 cytokine immunotherapy. The source was lymph node tissue, collected after IRX-2 immunotherapy. These receptors came from a human donor with breast cancer.

The chain has TRBV10-2 and TRBJ2-7, with D perhaps TRBD1 (5 bases). Trimming pared 5 bases from V and 5 bases from J, leaving 10 bases between. Germline assignment: CDR1 WSHSY and CDR2 SAAADI. The CDR3 has 12 amino acids. The CDR3 is CASSRGAHEQYV. As DNA, the CDR3 is TGCGCCAGCAGTCGTGGGGCTCACGAGCAGTACGTC.

This rearrangement joins TRBV7-7 to TRBJ1-1; D possibly corresponds to TRBD1 (5 bases). The germline gives CDR1 SSHAT, CDR2 FNYEAQ (reference sequence). The V end lost 1 base, the J end lost 5 bases, and 14 bases lay between the germline ends. The CDR3 has 15 residues. The CDR3 loop reads CASSLEDAGSTEAFF. Written as DNA, the CDR3 is TGTGCCAGCAGCTTAGAGGATGCAGGGAGTACTGAAGCTTTCTTT.

The chain has TRBV5-1 and TRBJ1-5; the D gene is possibly TRBD1 (5 bases). Germline assignment: CDR1 SGHRS and CDR2 YFSETQ. V shed 0 bases and J shed 5 bases, with 15 bases lying between them. This CDR3 has 16 amino acids. This CDR3 is CASSLGPGITDQPQHF. The CDR3 bases are TGCGCCAGCAGCTTGGGACCAGGGATTACCGATCAGCCCCAGCATTTT.

Written as DNA, the CDR3 is TGTGCTAGTGGTCCGTCGGGACAGGGCTCTGGAAACACCATATATTTT. Translating gives CASGPSGQGSGNTIYF. The rearrangement joins TRBV12-5 to TRBJ1-3; TRBD1 matches 9 bases. V was pared by 5 bases and J by 0 bases, with 5 bases of the junction left unmatched. The CDR3 runs to 16 residues. Germline V CDR1 and CDR2: LGHNT, FRNRAP.

CDR3: CASSMGQLNPGELFF. The CDR3 DNA follows: TGCGCCAGCAGCATGGGACAGCTTAATCCCGGGGAGCTGTTTTTT. J is TRBJ2-2 and V is TRBV10-2; 7 bases align to TRBD1. V lost 6 bases to trimming and J lost 6 bases; unmatched junction nucleotides: 10. Germline CDR1 is WSHSY and CDR2 is SAAADI. This CDR3 has 15 amino acids.

In this sample, this clone turned up a few times. The chain combines TRBV6-8 with TRBJ1-6; D possibly corresponds to TRBD1 (5 bases). Deletions cut 9 bases from V and 10 bases from J, with 16 bases between. The CDR3 loop spans 13 amino acids. CDR1 is MNHGY, CDR2 SAAAGT, per germline. The CDR3 loop reads CASKQGVGSPLHF. CDR3 coding DNA: TGTGCCAGTAAGCAGGGTGTAGGATCACCCCTCCACTTT.

This rearrangement joins TRBV10-2 to TRBJ2-4; 9 positions agree with TRBD2. Germline values: CDR1 WSHSY, CDR2 SAAADI. The V segment lost 7 bases and the J segment 2 bases; nucleotides outside the gene matches: 3. This CDR3 has 14 residues. This chain's CDR3 is CASNSGGPKNIQYF. The CDR3 DNA reads TGCGCCAGCAATAGCGGGGGACCCAAAAACATTCAGTACTTC.

This chain links TRBV28 with TRBJ1-1; D is unclear. The CDR3 extends over 14 amino acids. Trimming stripped 8 bases from V and 4 bases from J, with 17 bases between. Germline V gene lookup returns CDR1 MDHEN and CDR2 SYDVKM. CDR3 protein: CASHWAAGGTEAFF. The CDR3 bases are TGTGCCAGCCACTGGGCCGCGGGTGGCACTGAAGCTTTCTTT.

This clone is a singleton in its sample. V usage is TRBV19 and J usage is TRBJ1-2; weak D call: TRBD1 (5 bases). V was pared by 6 bases and J by 4 bases, with 12 bases between. The CDR3 runs 13 residues. Germline lookup yields CDR1 LNHDA and CDR2 SQIVND (reference sequence). CDR3 sequence (DNA): TGTGCCAGTAGACAGGCCGTAGGCTATGGCTACACCTTC. Its translation: CASRQAVGYGYTF. Variable domain in full (rest from reference TRBV19 and TRBJ1-2): DGGITQSPKYLFRKEGQNVTLSCEQNLNHDAMYWYRQDPGQGLRLIYYSQIVNDFQKGDIAEGYSVSREKKESFPLTVTSAQKNPTAFYLCASRQAVGYGYTFGSGTRLTVV.

This chain uses TRBV19 with TRBJ1-6; 8 bases are shared with TRBD1. The CDR3 totals 16 residues. V was pared by 6 bases and J by 5 bases, with 9 bases of the junction left unmatched. The germline V gene encodes CDR1 LNHDA and CDR2 SQIVND (reference sequence). This CDR3 reads CASSFSGTGDNSPLHF. The CDR3 nucleotides read TGTGCCAGTAGCTTTTCCGGGACAGGAGATAATTCACCCCTCCACTTT.

This clone appeared a few times. This chain links TRBV6-8 with TRBJ2-3, with 8 bases matching TRBD2. Per the germline V gene, CDR1 is MNHGY and CDR2 is SAAAGT. The trim removed 5 bases at V and 8 bases at J, leaving 6 bases unmatched. There are 13 residues in the CDR3. The CDR3 here is CASSDVGRGTQYF. The CDR3 DNA follows: TGTGCCAGCAGTGACGTCGGGAGGGGTACGCAGTATTTT.

Concerning this clone itself: The junction shows a germline mismatch at one end, possibly a read error. The gene calls are TRBV15 and TRBJ2-1; 7 bases map to TRBD2. CDR3 length: 16 residues. Germline CDR1 and CDR2: LNHNV and YYDKDF (reference sequence). The CDR3 sequence: CASSPPGGSFYNEQFF. CDR3 DNA sequence: TGTGCCAGCAGCCCCCCCGGGGGGTCCTTCTACAATGAGCAGTTCTTC.

The chain links TRBV11-3 to TRBJ1-6; D perhaps matches TRBD1 (6 bases). This CDR3 is built from 14 residues. V was clipped by 2 bases and J by 17 bases, with 19 bases between them. Germline CDR1 and CDR2: SGHNT and YENEEA. In DNA, the CDR3 is TGTGCCAGCAGCTTAAATCGGGGGGCGCAAAGAGTCCACTTT. Residues: CASSLNRGAQRVHF.

CDR3 nucleotides: TGTGCCAGCAGCACGGGACAGAACACCGGGGAGCTGTTTTTT. It translates to CASSTGQNTGELFF. The chain combines TRBV7-6 with TRBJ2-2; D perhaps matches TRBD1 (6 bases). Germline-derived CDR1 and CDR2 are SGHVS and FNYEAQ. The CDR3 totals 14 residues. Trimming removed 5 bases at V and 1 base at J, with 8 bases between.